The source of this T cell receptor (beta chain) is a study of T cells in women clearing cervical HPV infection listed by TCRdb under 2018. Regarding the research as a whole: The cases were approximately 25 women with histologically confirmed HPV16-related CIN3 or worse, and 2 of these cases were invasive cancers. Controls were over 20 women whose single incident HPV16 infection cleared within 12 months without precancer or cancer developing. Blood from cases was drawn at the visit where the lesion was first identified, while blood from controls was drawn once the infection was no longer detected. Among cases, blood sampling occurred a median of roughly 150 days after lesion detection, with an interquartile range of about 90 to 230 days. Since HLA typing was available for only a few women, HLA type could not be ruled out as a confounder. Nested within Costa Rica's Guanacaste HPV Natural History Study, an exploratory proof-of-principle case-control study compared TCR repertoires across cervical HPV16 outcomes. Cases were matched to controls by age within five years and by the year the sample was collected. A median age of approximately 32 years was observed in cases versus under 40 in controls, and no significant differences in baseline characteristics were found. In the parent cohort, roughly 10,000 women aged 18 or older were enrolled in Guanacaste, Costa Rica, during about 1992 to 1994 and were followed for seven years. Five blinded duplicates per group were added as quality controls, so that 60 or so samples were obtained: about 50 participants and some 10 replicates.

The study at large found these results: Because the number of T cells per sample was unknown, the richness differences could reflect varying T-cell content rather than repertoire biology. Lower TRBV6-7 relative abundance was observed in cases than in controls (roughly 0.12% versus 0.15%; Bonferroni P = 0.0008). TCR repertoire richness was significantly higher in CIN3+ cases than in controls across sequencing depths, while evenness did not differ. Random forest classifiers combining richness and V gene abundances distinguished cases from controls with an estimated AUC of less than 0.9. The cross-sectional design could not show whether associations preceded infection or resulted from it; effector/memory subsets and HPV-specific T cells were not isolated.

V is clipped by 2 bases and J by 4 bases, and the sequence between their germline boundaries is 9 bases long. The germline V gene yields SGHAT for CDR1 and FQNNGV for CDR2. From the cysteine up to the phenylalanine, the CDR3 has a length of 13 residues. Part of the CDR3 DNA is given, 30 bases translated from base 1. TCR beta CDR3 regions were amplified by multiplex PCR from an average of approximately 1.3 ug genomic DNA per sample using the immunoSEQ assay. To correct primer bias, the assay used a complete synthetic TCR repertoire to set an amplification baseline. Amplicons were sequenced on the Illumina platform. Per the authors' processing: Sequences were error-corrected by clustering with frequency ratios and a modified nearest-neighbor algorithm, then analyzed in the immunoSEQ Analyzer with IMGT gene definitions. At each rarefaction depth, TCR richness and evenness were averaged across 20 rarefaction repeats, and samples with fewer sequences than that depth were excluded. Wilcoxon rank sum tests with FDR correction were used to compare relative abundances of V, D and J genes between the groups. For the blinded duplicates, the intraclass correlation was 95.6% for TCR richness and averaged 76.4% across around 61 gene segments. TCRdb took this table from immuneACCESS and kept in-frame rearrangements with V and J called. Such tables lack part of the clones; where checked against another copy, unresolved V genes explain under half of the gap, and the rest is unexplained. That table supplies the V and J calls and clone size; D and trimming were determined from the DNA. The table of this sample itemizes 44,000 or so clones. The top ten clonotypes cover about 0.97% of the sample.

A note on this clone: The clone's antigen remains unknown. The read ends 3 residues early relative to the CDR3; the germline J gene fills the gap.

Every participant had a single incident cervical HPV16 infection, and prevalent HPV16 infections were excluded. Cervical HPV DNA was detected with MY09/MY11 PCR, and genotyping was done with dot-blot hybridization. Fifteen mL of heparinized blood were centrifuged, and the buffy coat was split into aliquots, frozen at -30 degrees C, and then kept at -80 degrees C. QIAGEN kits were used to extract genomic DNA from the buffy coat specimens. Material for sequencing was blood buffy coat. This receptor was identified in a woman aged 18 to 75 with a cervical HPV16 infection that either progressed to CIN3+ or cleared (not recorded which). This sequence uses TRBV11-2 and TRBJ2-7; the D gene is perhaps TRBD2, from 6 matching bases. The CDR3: CASSLRGLYEQYF. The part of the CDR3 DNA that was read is TGTGCCAGCAGCTTACGGGGGTTATACGAG.